This T cell receptor (beta chain) was sequenced during a study of blood T cells in healthy people across ages. Study-level points and caveats: Diversity figures based on one million T cells were deemed too low.

This clonotype was counted a single time. No antigen is known for it. Ten milliliters of peripheral blood were drawn from each donor. No fewer than 5.5 micrograms of total RNA were isolated from every sample. CDR1 and CDR2 from the germline V gene are SGHTA and FQGNSA. V lost 8 bases, J lost 7 bases, and 5 bases stayed unmatched. The CDR3 is 13 residues long. Primers used in a second PCR of roughly 7 to 12 cycles were a sample-barcoded 5' primer and a J-beta primer mix. TCRdb passed the 5' RACE reads through MiXCR, listing each CDR3 protein once. The sample holds about 640,000 distinct CDR3 sequences, about 53% seen once.

The V and J genes are TRBV7-2 and TRBJ1-5, with 10 bases that match TRBD1. Specimen: blood. The receptor was isolated from a man aged 55 to 70 in good health. The CDR3 region has the DNA TGTGCCAGCGGGACAGGGGAGGGCCAGCCCCAGCATTTT. Translation: CASGTGEGQPQHF.